Included here is one T cell receptor beta chain sequence, with context. Antigen unknown. The sample belongs to a study of shared clonotypes between healthy human individuals. Across the whole study: Researchers assigned three CD4 naive, three CD4 memory, two CD8 naive and one CD8 memory plate to each donor.

General study findings and limits: Sharing across a handful of donors was seen in roughly 5.2% of naive CD4 clonotypes. Memory subsets generally showed lower estimated richness than naive subsets.

The data were produced by immunoSEQ multiplex PCR, yet TCRdb's version contains in-frame clones alone and is incomplete. The sample has around 1.5 million clones, 98% seen once. The germline CDR1 and CDR2 sequences are SGHAT and FQNNGV. CDR3 length: 17 residues. J lost 1 base, V lost 4 bases, and 11 bases had no gene match. The sample comprised naive CD4+ T cells sorted from blood. Indicated subset: CD45RA+ positively selected. The sequence was collected from a man aged 30 to 39 in good health. V usage is TRBV11-2 and J usage is TRBJ2-5; 8 nucleotides agree with TRBD2. The CDR3 DNA follows: TGTGCCAGCAGCTCCCGAGTAGCGGGGTCTTTCCAAGAGACCCAGTACTTC. It translates to CASSSRVAGSFQETQYF. The full variable domain, rest sourced from reference TRBV11-2 and TRBJ2-5, is EAGVAQSPRYKIIEKRQSVAFWCNPISGHATLYWYQQILGQGPKLLIQFQNNGVVDDSQLPKDRFSAERLKGVDSTLKIQPAKLEDSAVYLCASSSRVAGSFQETQYFGPGTRLLVL.